A single sample is the source of the 14 T cell receptor beta chains below, sequenced in a study of shared clonotypes between healthy human individuals. Profiled with immunoSEQ multiplex PCR; TCRdb holds only in-frame clones, not every one. This table holds millions of clones, around 90% found once. Material: naive CD4+ T cells sorted from blood. Indicated subset: CD45RA+ positively selected. These receptors were collected from a man younger than 35 in good health.

This rearrangement joins TRBV18 to TRBJ1-1, with D tentatively TRBD1 (6 bases). Germline loops: CDR1 KGHSH, CDR2 LQKENI. The CDR3 has 12 amino acids. Trimming removed 6 bases from V and 6 bases from J, with 11 bases in between. CDR3 sequence: CASSPGAAEAFF. The DNA for the CDR3 is TGTGCCAGCTCGCCGGGGGCCGCTGAAGCTTTCTTT.

This chain joins TRBV28 and TRBJ2-7; no firm D call. Germline values: CDR1 MDHEN, CDR2 SYDVKM. The ends were cut back, 6 bases at V and 1 base at J, with 10 bases in the middle. This CDR3 is built from 13 residues. CDR3 loop: CASSQTKSYEQYF. CDR3 nucleotides: TGTGCCAGCAGCCAAACGAAATCCTACGAGCAGTACTTC. The full variable domain, with the rest looked up from reference TRBV28 and TRBJ2-7, is DVKVTQSSRYLVKRTGEKVFLECVQDMDHENMFWYRQDPGLGLRLIYFSYDVKMKEKGDIPEGYSVSREKKERFSLILESASTNQTSMYLCASSQTKSYEQYFGPGTRLTVT.

This clone was seen only once. This CDR3 is also generated by other DNA sequences in the sample. CDR3 residues: CASSPLAGGPYEQYF. CDR3 bases: TGTGCCAGCAGCCCACTAGCGGGAGGGCCTTACGAGCAGTACTTC. The chain employs TRBV7-2 and TRBJ2-7, with 13 bases fitting TRBD2. The CDR3 is 15 amino acids. Germline V gene data show CDR1 as SGHTA and CDR2 as FQGNSA. After removal of 5 bases from V and 4 bases from J, the junction contained 5 bases not matched to a gene.

Points on this clone: Within the sample, other DNA sequences also encode this same CDR3. This sequence joins TRBV5-1 and TRBJ1-1; 9 bases map to TRBD1. Germline V lookup: CDR1 SGHRS, CDR2 YFSETQ. The ends lost 0 bases at V and 4 bases at J; junction bases unmatched: 1. The CDR3 length is 14 residues. The CDR3 nucleotides read TGCGCCAGCAGCTTGGGGACAGGGGTCACTGAAGCTTTCTTT. Amino acid sequence: CASSLGTGVTEAFF.

The chain recombines TRBV27 with TRBJ2-5; 8 bases map to TRBD2. The CDR3 sequence is 15 residues long. Trimming removed 7 bases from V and 5 bases from J; junction bases left unmatched: 12. Germline V gives CDR1 MNHEY, CDR2 SMNVEV (reference sequence). CDR3 sequence reads: CASTSSGLAGETQYF. The CDR3 nucleotides are TGTGCCAGCACATCAAGTGGGTTAGCGGGGGAGACCCAGTACTTC.

This clone appeared once. The chain carries TRBV19 and TRBJ2-2; TRBD1 aligns across 9 bases. This CDR3 is built from 17 residues. Per the germline V gene, CDR1 is LNHDA and CDR2 is SQIVND (reference sequence). The V gene end was trimmed by 5 bases and the J gene end by 5 bases; junction bases not matched to a gene: 12. The CDR3 reads CASSSPGQGTLTGELFF. For the CDR3, the DNA is TGTGCCAGTAGTTCTCCCGGACAGGGGACTCTAACCGGGGAGCTGTTTTTT.

The V call is TRBV7-2, the J call TRBJ2-7; 13 bases fit TRBD2. Per the germline V gene, CDR1 is SGHTA and CDR2 is FQGNSA. Trimming removed 5 bases from V and 2 bases from J; junction bases left unmatched: 3. The CDR3 is 15 amino acids. DNA of the CDR3: TGTGCCAGCAGCAAGGGGACTAGCGGGGCCTACGAGCAGTACTTC. It encodes CASSKGTSGAYEQYF.

In this sample, this clone turned up a few times. This chain connects TRBV30 to TRBJ1-1; no clear D. V gave up 2 bases and J gave up 6 bases, with 10 bases separating them. From germline, CDR1 is GTSNPN and CDR2 SVGIG (reference sequence). The CDR3 is 12 residues long. The CDR3 sequence is CAWSPRVAEAFF. As DNA, the CDR3 is TGTGCCTGGAGTCCGAGGGTTGCTGAAGCTTTCTTT.

This clone appeared a single time. The sample contains more than one DNA sequence encoding this CDR3. The V and J genes are TRBV7-9 and TRBJ2-7; D gene uncertain. This CDR3 region has 12 residues. Germline-derived CDR1 and CDR2 are SEHNR and FQNEAQ (reference sequence). The ends were cut back, 5 bases at V and 2 bases at J, with 7 bases in the middle. DNA for the CDR3: TGTGCCAGCAGCCCGGACCCCTACGAGCAGTACTTC. It encodes CASSPDPYEQYF. The whole variable domain, filled in from reference TRBV7-9 and TRBJ2-7, reads DTGVSQNPRHKITKRGQNVTFRCDPISEHNRLYWYRQTLGQGPEFLTYFQNEAQLEKSRLLSDRFSAERPKGSFSTLEIQRTEQGDSAMYLCASSPDPYEQYFGPGTRLTVT.

As DNA, the CDR3 is TGTGCCAGCAGCTCCTATACGGGACAGCGATCTAACTATGGCTACACCTTC. This encodes CASSSYTGQRSNYGYTF. V is TRBV27 and J is TRBJ1-2; 7 positions agree with TRBD1. This CDR3 is 17 amino acids long. Looked up from germline, CDR1 is MNHEY and CDR2 is SMNVEV (reference sequence). Trimming cost V 6 bases and J 0 bases; bases outside gene matches: 13.

This chain connects TRBV7-2 to TRBJ2-7; D ambiguous. V was shortened by 1 base and J by 0 bases, with 10 bases between the two germline ends. Germline V gene data show CDR1 as SGHTA and CDR2 as FQGNSA. CDR3 size: 15 residues. CDR3 residues: CASSLGLLSSYEQYF. The CDR3 region has the DNA TGTGCCAGCAGCTTAGGACTCCTAAGCTCCTACGAGCAGTACTTC.

The chain has TRBV5-1 and TRBJ2-1; 7 bases fit TRBD1. The CDR3 runs to 14 residues. Losses at the gene ends were 7 bases for V and 5 bases for J; bases not matched to a gene: 9. From germline, CDR1 is SGHRS and CDR2 YFSETQ. This CDR3 reads CASLSTGNDNEQFF. The CDR3 DNA sequence: TGCGCCAGCCTATCGACAGGGAACGACAATGAGCAGTTCTTC.

V is TRBV27 and J is TRBJ1-5, with a possible D match to TRBD1 (5 bases). This CDR3 contains 17 residues. The V gene's germline CDR1 is MNHEY and CDR2 SMNVEV (reference sequence). Trimming shortened V by 4 bases and J by 0 bases, and 16 bases separated the two germline ends. As DNA, the CDR3 is TGTGCCAGCAGTTCACCAGGACAACTCGTTAGCAATCAGCCCCAGCATTTT. Protein: CASSSPGQLVSNQPQHF.

This clone was seen just once. This chain connects TRBV6-1 to TRBJ2-4, with D tentatively TRBD1 (5 bases). The CDR3 has 15 amino acids. CDR1 is MNHNS and CDR2 is SASEGT in the germline V gene. The V gene lost 6 bases and the J gene lost 0 bases, with 12 bases spanning the gap. The CDR3 nucleotides are TGTGCCAGCAGGCGACAGTTACTAGCCAAAAACATTCAGTACTTC. Translation gives CASRRQLLAKNIQYF.